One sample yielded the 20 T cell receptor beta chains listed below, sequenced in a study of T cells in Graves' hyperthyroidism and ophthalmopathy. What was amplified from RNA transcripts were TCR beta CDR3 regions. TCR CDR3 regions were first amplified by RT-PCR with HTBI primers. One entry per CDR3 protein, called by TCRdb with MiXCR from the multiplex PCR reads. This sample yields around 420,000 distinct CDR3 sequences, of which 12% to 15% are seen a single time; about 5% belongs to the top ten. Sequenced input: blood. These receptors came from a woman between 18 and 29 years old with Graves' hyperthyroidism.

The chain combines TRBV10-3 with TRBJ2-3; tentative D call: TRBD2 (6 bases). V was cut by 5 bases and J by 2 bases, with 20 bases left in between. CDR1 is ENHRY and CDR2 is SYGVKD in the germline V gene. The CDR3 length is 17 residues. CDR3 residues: CAISKLGPSDYTDTQYF. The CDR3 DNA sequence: TGTGCCATCAGTAAACTTGGTCCTAGCGATTACACAGATACGCAGTATTTT.

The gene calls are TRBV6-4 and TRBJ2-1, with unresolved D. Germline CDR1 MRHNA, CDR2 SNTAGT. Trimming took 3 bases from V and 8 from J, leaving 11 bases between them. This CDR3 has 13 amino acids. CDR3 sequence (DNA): TGTGCCAGCAGTGAGTCTAGTATCGATGAGCAGTTCTTC. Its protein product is CASSESSIDEQFF.

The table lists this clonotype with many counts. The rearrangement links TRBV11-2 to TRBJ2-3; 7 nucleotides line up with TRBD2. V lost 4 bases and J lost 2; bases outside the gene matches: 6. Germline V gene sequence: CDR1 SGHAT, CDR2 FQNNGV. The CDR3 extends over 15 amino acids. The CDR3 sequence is CASSYGTTHTDTQYF. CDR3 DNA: TGTGCCAGCAGCTATGGGACTACTCACACAGATACGCAGTATTTT. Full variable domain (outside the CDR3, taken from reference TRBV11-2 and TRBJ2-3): EAGVAQSPRYKIIEKRQSVAFWCNPISGHATLYWYQQILGQGPKLLIQFQNNGVVDDSQLPKDRFSAERLKGVDSTLKIQPAKLEDSAVYLCASSYGTTHTDTQYFGPGTRLTVL.

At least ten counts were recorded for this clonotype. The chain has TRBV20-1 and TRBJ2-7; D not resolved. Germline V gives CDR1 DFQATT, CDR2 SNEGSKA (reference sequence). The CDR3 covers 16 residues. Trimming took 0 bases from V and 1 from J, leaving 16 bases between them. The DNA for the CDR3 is TGCAGTGCTAGAGACAACAAGAGGCCCCCTTCCTACGAGCAGTACTTC. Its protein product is CSARDNKRPPSYEQYF.

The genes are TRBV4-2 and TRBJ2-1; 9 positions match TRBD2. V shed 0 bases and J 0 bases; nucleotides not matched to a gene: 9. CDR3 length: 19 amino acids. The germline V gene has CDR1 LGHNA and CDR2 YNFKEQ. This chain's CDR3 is CASSQDLPSGISSYNEQFF. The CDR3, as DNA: TGTGCCAGCAGCCAAGATCTGCCTAGCGGGATAAGCTCCTACAATGAGCAGTTCTTC.

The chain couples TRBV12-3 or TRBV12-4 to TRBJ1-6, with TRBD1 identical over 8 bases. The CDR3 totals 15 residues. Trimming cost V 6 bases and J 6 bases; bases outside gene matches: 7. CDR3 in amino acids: CASRQEDRGNSPLHF. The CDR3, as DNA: TGTGCCAGCAGGCAAGAAGACAGGGGTAATTCACCCCTCCACTTT.

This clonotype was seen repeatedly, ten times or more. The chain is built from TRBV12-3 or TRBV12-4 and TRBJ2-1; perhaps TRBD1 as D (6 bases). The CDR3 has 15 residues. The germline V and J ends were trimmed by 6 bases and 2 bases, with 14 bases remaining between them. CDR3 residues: CASRGARGTYNEQFF. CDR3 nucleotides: TGTGCCAGCAGGGGGGCGAGGGGTACCTACAATGAGCAGTTCTTC.

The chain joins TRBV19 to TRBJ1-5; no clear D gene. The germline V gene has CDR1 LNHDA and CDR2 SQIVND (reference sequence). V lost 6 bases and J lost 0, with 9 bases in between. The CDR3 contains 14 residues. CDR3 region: CASSRTHSNQPQHF. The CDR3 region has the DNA TGTGCCAGTAGCCGGACCCATAGCAATCAGCCCCAGCATTTT.

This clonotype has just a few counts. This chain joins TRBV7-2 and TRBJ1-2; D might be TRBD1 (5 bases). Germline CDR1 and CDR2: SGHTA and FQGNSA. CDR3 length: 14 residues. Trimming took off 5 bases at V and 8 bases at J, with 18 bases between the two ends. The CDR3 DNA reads TGTGCCAGCAGCCGGGGCGGCCAGAGGGTAGGCTACACCTTC. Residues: CASSRGGQRVGYTF. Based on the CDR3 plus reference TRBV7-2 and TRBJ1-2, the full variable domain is GAGVSQSPSNKVTEKGKDVELRCDPISGHTALYWYRQSLGQGLEFLIYFQGNSAPDKSGLPSDRFSAERTGGSVSTLTIQRTQQEDSAVYLCASSRGGQRVGYTFGSGTRLTVV.

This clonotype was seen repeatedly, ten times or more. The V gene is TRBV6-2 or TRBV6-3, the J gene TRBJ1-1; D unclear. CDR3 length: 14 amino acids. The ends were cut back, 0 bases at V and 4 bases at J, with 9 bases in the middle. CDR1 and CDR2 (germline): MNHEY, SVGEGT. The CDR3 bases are TGTGCCAGCAGTTACTCGAGGTTGGGCACTGAAGCTTTCTTT. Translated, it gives CASSYSRLGTEAFF.

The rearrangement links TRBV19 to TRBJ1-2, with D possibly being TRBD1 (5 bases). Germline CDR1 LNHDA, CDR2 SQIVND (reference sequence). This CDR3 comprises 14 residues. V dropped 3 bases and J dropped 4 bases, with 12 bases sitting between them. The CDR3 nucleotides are TGTGCCAGTAGTATTATTCAGGGCGGCTATGGCTACACCTTC. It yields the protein CASSIIQGGYGYTF.

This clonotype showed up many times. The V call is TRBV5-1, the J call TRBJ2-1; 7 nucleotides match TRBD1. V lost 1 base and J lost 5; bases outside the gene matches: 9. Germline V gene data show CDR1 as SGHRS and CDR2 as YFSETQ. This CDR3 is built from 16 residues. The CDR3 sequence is CASSLPRQGADNEQFF. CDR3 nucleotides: TGCGCCAGCAGCTTGCCCCGACAGGGTGCGGACAATGAGCAGTTCTTC.

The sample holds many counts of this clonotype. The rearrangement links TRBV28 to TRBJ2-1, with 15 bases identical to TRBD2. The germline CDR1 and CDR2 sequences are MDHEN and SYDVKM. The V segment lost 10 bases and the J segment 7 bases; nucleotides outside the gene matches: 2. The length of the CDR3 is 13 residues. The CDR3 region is CATGTSGRNEQFF. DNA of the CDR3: TGTGCCACGGGGACTAGCGGGAGGAATGAGCAGTTCTTC.

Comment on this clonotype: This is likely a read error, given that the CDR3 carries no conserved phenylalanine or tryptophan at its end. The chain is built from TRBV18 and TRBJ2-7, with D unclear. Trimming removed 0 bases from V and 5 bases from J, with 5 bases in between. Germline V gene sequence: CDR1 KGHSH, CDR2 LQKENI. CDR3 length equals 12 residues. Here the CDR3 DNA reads TGTGCCAGCTCACCACCGGGGAACGAGCAGTACCTC. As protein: CASSPPGNEQYL.

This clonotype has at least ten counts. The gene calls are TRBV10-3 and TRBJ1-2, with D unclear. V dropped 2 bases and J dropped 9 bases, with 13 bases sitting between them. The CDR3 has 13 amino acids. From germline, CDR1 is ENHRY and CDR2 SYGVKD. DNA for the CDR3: TGTGCCATCAGTGAGGGTGAGCGTTTAAGCTACACCTTC. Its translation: CAISEGERLSYTF.

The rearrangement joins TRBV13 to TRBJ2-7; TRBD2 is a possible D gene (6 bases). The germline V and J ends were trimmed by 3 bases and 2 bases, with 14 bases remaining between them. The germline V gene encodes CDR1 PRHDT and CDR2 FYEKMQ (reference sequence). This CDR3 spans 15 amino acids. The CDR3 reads CASSFGGRGTYEQYF. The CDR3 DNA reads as TGTGCCAGCAGCTTCGGGGGTCGGGGGACCTACGAGCAGTACTTC.

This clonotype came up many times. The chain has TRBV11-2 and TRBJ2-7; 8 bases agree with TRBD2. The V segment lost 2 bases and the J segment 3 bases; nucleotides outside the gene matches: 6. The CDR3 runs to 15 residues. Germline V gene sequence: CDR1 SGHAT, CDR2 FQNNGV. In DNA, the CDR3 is TGTGCCAGCAGCTTAAGGGCGGGAGGAAGCTACGAGCAGTACTTC. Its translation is CASSLRAGGSYEQYF.

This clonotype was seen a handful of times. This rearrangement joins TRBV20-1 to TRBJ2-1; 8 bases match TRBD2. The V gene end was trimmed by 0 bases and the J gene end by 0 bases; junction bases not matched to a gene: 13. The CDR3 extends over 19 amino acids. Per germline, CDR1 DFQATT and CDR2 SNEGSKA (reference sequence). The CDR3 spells CSARDHPFGLASSYNEQFF. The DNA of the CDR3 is TGCAGTGCTAGAGATCATCCCTTCGGACTAGCCAGCTCCTACAATGAGCAGTTCTTC.

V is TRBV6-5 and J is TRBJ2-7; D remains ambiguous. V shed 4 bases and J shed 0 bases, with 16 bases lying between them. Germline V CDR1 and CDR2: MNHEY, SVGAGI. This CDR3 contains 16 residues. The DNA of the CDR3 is TGTGCCAGCAGTTCCAGGTTGAGCCGAAGCTCCTACGAGCAGTACTTC. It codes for CASSSRLSRSSYEQYF.

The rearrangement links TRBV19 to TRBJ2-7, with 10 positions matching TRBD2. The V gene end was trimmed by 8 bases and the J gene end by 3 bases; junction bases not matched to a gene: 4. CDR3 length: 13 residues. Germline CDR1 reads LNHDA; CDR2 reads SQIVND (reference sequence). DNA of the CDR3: TGTGCCAGTTCTAGCGGGAGTATCTACGAGCAGTACTTC. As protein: CASSSGSIYEQYF.